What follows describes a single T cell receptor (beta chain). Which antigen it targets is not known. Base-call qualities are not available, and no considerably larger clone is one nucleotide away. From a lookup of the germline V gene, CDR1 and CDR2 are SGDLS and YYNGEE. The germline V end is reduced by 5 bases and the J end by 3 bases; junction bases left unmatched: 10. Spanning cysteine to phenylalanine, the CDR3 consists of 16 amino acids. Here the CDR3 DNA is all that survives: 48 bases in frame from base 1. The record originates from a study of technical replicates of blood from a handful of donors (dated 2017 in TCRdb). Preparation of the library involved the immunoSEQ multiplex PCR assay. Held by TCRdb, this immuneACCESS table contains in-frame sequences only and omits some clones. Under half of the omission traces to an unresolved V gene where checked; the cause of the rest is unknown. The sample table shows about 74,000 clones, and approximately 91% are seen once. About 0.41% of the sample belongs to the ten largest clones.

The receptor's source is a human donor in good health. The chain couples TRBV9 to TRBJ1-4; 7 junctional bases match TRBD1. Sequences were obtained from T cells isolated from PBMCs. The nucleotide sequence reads TGTGCCAGCAGTGCGGGACAGCTCTTCTCTAATGAAAAACTGTTTTTT. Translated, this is CASSAGQLFSNEKLFF.